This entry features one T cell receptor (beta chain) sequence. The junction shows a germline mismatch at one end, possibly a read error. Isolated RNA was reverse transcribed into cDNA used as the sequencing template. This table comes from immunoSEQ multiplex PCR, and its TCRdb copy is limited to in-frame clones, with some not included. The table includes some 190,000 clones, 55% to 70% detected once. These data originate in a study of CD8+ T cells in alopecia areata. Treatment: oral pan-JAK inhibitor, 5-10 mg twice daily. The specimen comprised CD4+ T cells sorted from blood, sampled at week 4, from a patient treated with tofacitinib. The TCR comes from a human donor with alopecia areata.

The CDR3 DNA sequence: TGTGCCAGCACCTTACTAGCGGGATTGAATGAGCAGTTCTTC. It encodes CASTLLAGLNEQFF. The chain has TRBV7-9 and TRBJ2-1, with TRBD2 matching over 10 bases. The CDR3 extends over 14 amino acids. From germline, CDR1 is SEHNR and CDR2 FQNEAQ (reference sequence).